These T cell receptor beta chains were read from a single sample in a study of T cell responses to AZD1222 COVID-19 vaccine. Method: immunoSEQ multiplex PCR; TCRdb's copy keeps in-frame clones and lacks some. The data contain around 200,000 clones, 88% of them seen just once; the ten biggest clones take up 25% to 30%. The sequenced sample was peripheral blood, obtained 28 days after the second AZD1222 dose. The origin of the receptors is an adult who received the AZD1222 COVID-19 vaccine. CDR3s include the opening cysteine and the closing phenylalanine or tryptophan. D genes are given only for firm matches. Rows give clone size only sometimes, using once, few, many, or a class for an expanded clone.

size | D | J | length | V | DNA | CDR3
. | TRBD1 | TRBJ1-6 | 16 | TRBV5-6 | TGTGCCAGCAGCTTGGAGTGGGACAGGGTTAATTCACCCCTCCACTTT | CASSLEWDRVNSPLHF
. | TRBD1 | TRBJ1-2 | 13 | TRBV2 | TGTGCCAGCAGTGAAGGGACAGGGGTTGGCTACACCTTC | CASSEGTGVGYTF
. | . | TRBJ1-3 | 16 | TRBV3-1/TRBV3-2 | TGTGCCAGCAGCCCGCTACCCGGGACAACGACGAACACCATATATTTT | CASSPLPGTTTNTIYF
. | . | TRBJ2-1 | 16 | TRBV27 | TGTGCCAGCAGTTTAAAGGACCTACCTACCTACAATGAGCAGTTCTTC | CASSLKDLPTYNEQFF
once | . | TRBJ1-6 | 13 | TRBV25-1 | TGTGCCAGCAGTGAATCCCATAATTCACCCCTCCACTTT | CASSESHNSPLHF
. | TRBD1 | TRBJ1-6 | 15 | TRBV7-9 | TGTGCCAGCAGCGCCCGACAGGGGAGTAATTCACCCCTCCACTTT | CASSARQGSNSPLHF
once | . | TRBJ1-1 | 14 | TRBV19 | TGTGCCAGTAGTATTCTTGGACGGAACACTGAAGCTTTCTTT | CASSILGRNTEAFF
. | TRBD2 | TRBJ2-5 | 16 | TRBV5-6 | TGTGCCAGCAGCTTGGGTCTAGCGGGATTAATTGAGACCCAGTACTTC | CASSLGLAGLIETQYF
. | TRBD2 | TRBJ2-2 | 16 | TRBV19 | TGTGCCAGTAGTATAGACCCGGGAGGGTACACCGGGGAGCTGTTTTTT | CASSIDPGGYTGELFF
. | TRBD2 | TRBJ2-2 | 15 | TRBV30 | TGTGCCTGGAGTACTAGGACTAGTTCCACCGGGGAGCTGTTTTTT | CAWSTRTSSTGELFF
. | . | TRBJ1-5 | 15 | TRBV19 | TGTGCCAGTAGTACCAGTACAGGGTCCAATCAGCCCCAGCATTTT | CASSTSTGSNQPQHF
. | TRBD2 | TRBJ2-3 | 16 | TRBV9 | TGTGCCAGCAGCGTAGAACTAGCGGGAGTCACAGATACGCAGTATTTT | CASSVELAGVTDTQYF
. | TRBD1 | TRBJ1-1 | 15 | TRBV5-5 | TGTGCCAGCAGCTACTGGACAGGGCAGAACACTGAAGCTTTCTTT | CASSYWTGQNTEAFF
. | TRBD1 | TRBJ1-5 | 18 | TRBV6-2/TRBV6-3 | TGTGCCAGCAGTTCCCACGTAATAACAGGGGTGGCCCGTCAGCCCCAGCATTTT | CASSSHVITGVARQPQHF
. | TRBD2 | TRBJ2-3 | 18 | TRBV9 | TGTGCCAGCAGCGCCGGGACTAGCGGGACCACTAGCACAGATACGCAGTATTTT | CASSAGTSGTTSTDTQYF
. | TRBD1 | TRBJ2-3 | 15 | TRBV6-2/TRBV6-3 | TGTGCCAGCAGTCAACCGGGACAGGGGGCAGATACGCAGTATTTT | CASSQPGQGADTQYF
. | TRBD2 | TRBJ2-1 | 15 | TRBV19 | TGTGCCAGTAGTATGAGCGGGAGGGGATACAATGAGCAGTTCTTC | CASSMSGRGYNEQFF
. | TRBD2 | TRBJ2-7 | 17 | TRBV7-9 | TGTGCCAGCAGCCCTAACCAACTAGCGGGAGTCGCCTACGAGCAGTACTTC | CASSPNQLAGVAYEQYF
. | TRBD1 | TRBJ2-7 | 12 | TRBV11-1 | TGTGCCAGCAGGATAGACAGGGGGGAGCAGTACTTC | CASRIDRGEQYF
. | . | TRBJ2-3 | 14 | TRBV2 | TGTGCCAGCAGTGAAGCAGGGAGCACAGATACGCAGTATTTT | CASSEAGSTDTQYF
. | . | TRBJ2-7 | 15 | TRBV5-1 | TGCGCCAGCAGCGATGGTGGACAGAGGGGATACGAGCAGTACTTC | CASSDGGQRGYEQYF
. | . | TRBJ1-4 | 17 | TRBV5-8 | TGTGCCAGCGAATATCCCCGGGGAGGAACAACTAATGAAAAACTGTTTTTT | CASEYPRGGTTNEKLFF
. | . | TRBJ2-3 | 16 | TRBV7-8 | TGTGCCAGCAGCAGAAACAGGGTCGGGGGCACAGATACGCAGTATTTT | CASSRNRVGGTDTQYF
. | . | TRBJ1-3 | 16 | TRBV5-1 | TGCGCCAGCAGCTTAGGCGATCCCGACTCTGGAAACACCATATATTTT | CASSLGDPDSGNTIYF
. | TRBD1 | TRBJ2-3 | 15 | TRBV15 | TGTGCCACCACCAGGGACAGGGGGCTGGGAGATACGCAGTATTTT | CATTRDRGLGDTQYF
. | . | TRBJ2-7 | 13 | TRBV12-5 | TGTGCTAGTAGTAGAGGCCCAACCTACGAGCAGTACTTC | CASSRGPTYEQYF
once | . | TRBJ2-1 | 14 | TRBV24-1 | TGTGCCACCAGTGACGACCAATCCTACAATGAGCAGTTCTTC | CATSDDQSYNEQFF
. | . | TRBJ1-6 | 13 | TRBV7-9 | TGTGCCAGCAGCTCTGCGATTGATTCACCCCTCCACTTT | CASSSAIDSPLHF
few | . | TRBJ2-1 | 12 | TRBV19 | TGTGCCAGTTCTAATAGCAGGTATGAGCAGTTCTTC | CASSNSRYEQFF
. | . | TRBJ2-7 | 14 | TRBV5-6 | TGTGCCAGCAGCCCGAAGACGGGGCCCTACGAGCAGTACTTC | CASSPKTGPYEQYF